The 21 T cell receptor beta chains below come from one sample, sequenced in a study of T-cell reconstitution after alpha-beta-depleted transplantation in children. Preparation of the TCRbeta library involved a method that used unique molecular identifiers. Each CDR3 protein is one row after TCRdb ran MiXCR on the PCR reads. This sample has 600,000 to 700,000 distinct CDR3 sequences; 13% occur once, and the top ten carry 0.79%. Sample: PBMCs, taken before TCRalphabeta/CD19-depleted stem cell transplant. All receptors derive from a girl aged 2 to 9 with congenital amegakaryocytic thrombocytopenia, due to receive a stem cell transplant.

The chain uses TRBV12-3 or TRBV12-4 and TRBJ2-1; 8 nucleotides line up with TRBD2. This CDR3 has 17 amino acids. V dropped 3 bases and J dropped 7; count of bases not matched to a gene: 14. DNA for the CDR3: TGTGCCAGCAGTTTTCAAATGGGAGGGCGGGGGGCAAATGAGCAGTTCTTC. Its translation: CASSFQMGGRGANEQFF.

This clonotype was counted ten times or more. The chain recombines TRBV20-1 with TRBJ2-7; 7 bases match TRBD2. The junction had 8 bases not matched to a gene; V was cut back by 2 bases and J by 4 bases. The V gene's germline CDR1 is DFQATT and CDR2 SNEGSKA (reference sequence). The CDR3 has 14 residues. CDR3 residues: CSARHGTNPYEQYF. The CDR3 DNA reads as TGCAGTGCTAGACACGGGACTAATCCATACGAGCAGTACTTC.

This clonotype has only a few counts. This rearrangement joins TRBV5-1 to TRBJ1-6, with 7 bases fitting TRBD1. The CDR3 sequence is 17 residues long. Germline CDR1 SGHRS, CDR2 YFSETQ. J lost 4 bases, V lost 0 bases, and 7 bases had no gene match. The CDR3 sequence: CASSLGRPGQYNSPLHF. The CDR3 DNA reads TGCGCCAGCAGCTTGGGGCGTCCGGGACAGTATAATTCACCCCTCCACTTT.

In its sample, this clonotype was seen a few times. The chain combines TRBV5-1 with TRBJ2-7; maybe TRBD2 (6 bases). V was shortened by 0 bases and J by 6 bases, with 19 bases between the two germline ends. Germline CDR1 is SGHRS and CDR2 is YFSETQ. This CDR3 comprises 16 residues. CDR3 DNA sequence: TGCGCCAGCAGCTTGGGTGCCAGAGCGGGCGACGGCGAGCAGTACTTC. Translated: CASSLGARAGDGEQYF. The full variable domain, with the rest looked up from reference TRBV5-1 and TRBJ2-7, is KAGVTQTPRYLIKTRGQQVTLSCSPISGHRSVSWYQQTPGQGLQFLFEYFSETQRNKGNFPGRFSGRQFSNSRSEMNVSTLELGDSALYLCASSLGARAGDGEQYFGPGTRLTVT.

In its sample, this clonotype was seen many times. The J gene is TRBJ2-1, the V gene TRBV20-1; D is unresolved. CDR1 and CDR2 (germline): DFQATT, SNEGSKA (reference sequence). V shed 3 bases and J shed 5 bases, with 5 bases lying between them. This CDR3 has 11 residues. As DNA, the CDR3 is TGCAGTGCTAGGAAAAACAATGAGCAGTTCTTC. Protein sequence: CSARKNNEQFF.

The chain joins TRBV28 to TRBJ2-5, with 10 bases identical to TRBD1. V shed 5 bases and J 4 bases; nucleotides not matched to a gene: 13. Germline V gives CDR1 MDHEN, CDR2 SYDVKM. This CDR3 region has 17 residues. The CDR3 DNA reads TGTGCCAGCAGTCCGACTTGGGGGACAGGGGTTTCAGAGACCCAGTACTTC. Its protein product is CASSPTWGTGVSETQYF. Filled out from reference TRBV28 and TRBJ2-5, the complete variable domain reads DVKVTQSSRYLVKRTGEKVFLECVQDMDHENMFWYRQDPGLGLRLIYFSYDVKMKEKGDIPEGYSVSREKKERFSLILESASTNQTSMYLCASSPTWGTGVSETQYFGPGTRLLVL.

This clonotype was observed a few times. This chain uses TRBV12-3 or TRBV12-4 with TRBJ2-5; no firm D call. The V end was cut by 5 bases, the J end by 7 bases, with 8 bases between. This CDR3 comprises 11 residues. The CDR3 bases are TGTGCCAGCAGTCCTGATGGGACCCAGTACTTC. Its translation is CASSPDGTQYF.

This clonotype has a count of ten or more. J is TRBJ1-2 and V is TRBV29-1, with D possibly being TRBD1 (6 bases). CDR3 length equals 16 residues. The V gene's germline CDR1 is SQVTM and CDR2 ANQGSEA. The ends were cut back, 7 bases at V and 0 bases at J, with 21 bases in the middle. The CDR3 region is CSAAPTGIGTNYGYTF. The CDR3 DNA reads TGCAGCGCCGCCCCAACAGGGATAGGGACTAACTATGGCTACACCTTC.

This clonotype was seen at least ten times. The chain combines TRBV7-9 with TRBJ2-1; D gene ambiguous. The V gene lost 4 bases and the J gene lost 5 bases, with 15 bases spanning the gap. From germline, CDR1 is SEHNR and CDR2 FQNEAQ (reference sequence). This CDR3 comprises 15 residues. The CDR3 DNA reads as TGTGCCAGCAGCTCCCGACGGGTCCTTAACAATGAGCAGTTCTTC. It is translated as CASSSRRVLNNEQFF.

This clonotype was observed a handful of times. J is TRBJ2-7 and V is TRBV6-1; 9 bases match TRBD2. V was clipped by 7 bases and J by 3 bases; unmatched bases: 10. The length of the CDR3 is 15 residues. The germline V gene has CDR1 MNHNS and CDR2 SASEGT. The CDR3 region has the DNA TGTGCCAGCAAGGAGCTAGCGGGGAACAACTACGAGCAGTACTTC. Protein: CASKELAGNNYEQYF.

This clonotype appeared many times. This chain uses TRBV5-1 with TRBJ1-4, with D possibly TRBD1 on 5 matching bases. V lost 0 bases, J lost 7 bases, and 13 bases lay in between. CDR1 is SGHRS and CDR2 is YFSETQ in the germline V gene. The CDR3 is 15 residues long. Written as DNA, the CDR3 is TGCGCCAGCAGCTTGGTCCCAGGGAGCGCTGAAAAACTGTTTTTT. This codes for CASSLVPGSAEKLFF. Full variable domain (remainder filled in from reference TRBV5-1 and TRBJ1-4): KAGVTQTPRYLIKTRGQQVTLSCSPISGHRSVSWYQQTPGQGLQFLFEYFSETQRNKGNFPGRFSGRQFSNSRSEMNVSTLELGDSALYLCASSLVPGSAEKLFFGSGTQLSVL.

This clonotype was seen ten or more times. The rearrangement links TRBV12-3 or TRBV12-4 to TRBJ2-3; tentatively, D is TRBD2 (6 bases). Trimming took 8 bases from V and 2 from J, leaving 11 bases between them. The CDR3 covers 13 residues. The CDR3 protein is CASVAEATDTQYF. The CDR3 nucleotides are TGTGCCAGCGTAGCGGAAGCCACAGATACGCAGTATTTT.

This clonotype was detected a few times. V gene TRBV24-1 combines with J gene TRBJ2-3; maybe TRBD1 (5 bases). CDR3 length equals 16 residues. The V gene's germline CDR1 is KGHDR and CDR2 SFDVKD. Trimming removed 3 bases from V and 5 bases from J, with 17 bases in between. The CDR3 spells CATSDRRTQEQDTQYF. CDR3 coding DNA: TGTGCCACCAGTGATCGACGGACACAGGAACAAGATACGCAGTATTTT.

The table lists this clonotype with many counts. The chain uses TRBV5-1 and TRBJ2-1; D is undetermined. Trimming removed 3 bases at V and 8 bases at J, with 15 bases between. Germline values: CDR1 SGHRS, CDR2 YFSETQ. This CDR3 is 14 amino acids long. CDR3 sequence: CASSSIPLTDEQFF. The CDR3 DNA reads TGCGCCAGCAGCTCGATCCCCCTCACCGATGAGCAGTTCTTC.

This clonotype was counted at least ten times. At one of its ends the junction is not consistent with the germline gene, which may arise from a read error. The chain links TRBV4-1 to TRBJ2-7; D is unresolved. This CDR3 spans 13 amino acids. Germline CDR1 is MGHRA and CDR2 is YSYEKL. CDR3 loop: CASSQILVATLNF. The CDR3 nucleotides read TGCGCCAGCAGCCAGATCCTAGTGGCGACCCTTAACTTC.

This rearrangement joins TRBV20-1 to TRBJ1-1; D gene uncertain. The CDR3 has 13 amino acids. CDR1 and CDR2 (germline): DFQATT, SNEGSKA (reference sequence). V dropped 5 bases and J dropped 1 base, with 11 bases sitting between them. The CDR3 DNA reads TGCAGTGCTCGGGAGACGGGGAACACTGAAGCTTTCTTT. It yields the protein CSARETGNTEAFF.

In its sample, this clonotype was seen many times. This chain connects TRBV5-1 to TRBJ2-1; D is ambiguous. V dropped 5 bases and J dropped 1 base, with 16 bases sitting between them. The CDR3 contains 16 residues. Germline V gene data show CDR1 as SGHRS and CDR2 as YFSETQ. CDR3 sequence reads: CASSSQLGVSYNEQFF. In nucleotides, the CDR3 is TGCGCCAGCAGTTCGCAACTCGGAGTTTCCTACAATGAGCAGTTCTTC.

The genes are TRBV7-9 and TRBJ2-7; the D gene is possibly TRBD1 (6 bases). In germline, CDR1 is SEHNR, CDR2 FQNEAQ (reference sequence). Trimming removed 4 bases at V and 7 bases at J, with 14 bases between. CDR3 length equals 13 residues. CDR3 DNA: TGTGCCAGCAGCTCCAGGGGATCGCGGGAGCAGTACTTC. It encodes CASSSRGSREQYF.

CDR3 amino acids: CASSTQERNEQFF. The CDR3 DNA sequence: TGTGCCAGCAGTACTCAGGAACGGAATGAGCAGTTCTTC. The chain joins TRBV6-6 to TRBJ2-1; no reliable D call. The CDR3 is 13 amino acids. The V and J ends lost 5 bases and 7 bases respectively, with 12 bases between them. Per the germline V gene, CDR1 is MNHNY and CDR2 is SVGAGI (reference sequence).

In this sample, this clonotype turned up many times. The gene calls are TRBV5-1 and TRBJ2-7, with a possible D match to TRBD2 (5 bases). Germline assignment: CDR1 SGHRS and CDR2 YFSETQ. Trimming shortened V by 2 bases and J by 5 bases, and 14 bases separated the two germline ends. The CDR3 extends over 14 amino acids. CDR3 in DNA: TGCGCCAGCAGCTTTTCGGTCGGGGTGGACGAGCAGTACTTC. It translates to CASSFSVGVDEQYF. The full variable domain, with the rest looked up from reference TRBV5-1 and TRBJ2-7, is KAGVTQTPRYLIKTRGQQVTLSCSPISGHRSVSWYQQTPGQGLQFLFEYFSETQRNKGNFPGRFSGRQFSNSRSEMNVSTLELGDSALYLCASSFSVGVDEQYFGPGTRLTVT.

This clonotype was observed many times. The chain is built from TRBV12-3 or TRBV12-4 and TRBJ2-5, with D possibly TRBD1 on 6 matching bases. The CDR3 sequence is 14 residues long. Trimming stripped 6 bases from V and 0 bases from J, with 11 bases between. The CDR3 is CASSPNRDQETQYF. CDR3 nucleotides: TGTGCCAGCAGCCCCAACAGGGACCAAGAGACCCAGTACTTC.